Below are 7 T cell receptor beta chains sequenced from a single sample in a study of vaccination and CD4 T cells after COVID-19. What these receptors recognize is not known. The assay that was used to sequence DNA from cultured CD4+ T cells was the Oncomine TCR Beta short-read assay. One entry per CDR3 protein, called by TCRdb with MiXCR from the PCR reads. In the table there are 7,500 to 10,000 distinct CDR3 sequences, 30% to 45% of which are singletons. Treatment specified: approximately 9-day PBMC culture with coronavirus spike peptide pools or control peptides (ViraFEST assay). From the unexposed donor, CD4+ T cells were collected ahead of the COVID-19 pandemic (2011-2018). Specimen: CD4+ T cells from blood, cultured in vitro. These receptors all stem from a human donor in good health.

The chain recombines TRBV20-1 with TRBJ2-3; D is unresolved. The CDR3 contains 12 residues. Trimming cost V 0 bases and J 6 bases, with 7 bases left between them. Germline V lookup: CDR1 DFQATT, CDR2 SNEGSKA (reference sequence). CDR3 nucleotide sequence: TGCAGTGCTAGAGAAGTCGGGGATACGCAGTATTTT. Translating gives CSAREVGDTQYF.

The chain couples TRBV6-1 to TRBJ1-4; D is uncertain. V was shortened by 5 bases and J by 5 bases, with 9 bases between the two germline ends. Germline CDR1 and CDR2: MNHNS and SASEGT. This CDR3 contains 13 residues. CDR3 in DNA: TGTGCCAGCAGTAGGCGGTTAAATGAAAAACTGTTTTTT. Residues: CASSRRLNEKLFF.

The chain is built from TRBV5-4 and TRBJ2-1; the D gene is possibly TRBD1 (6 bases). The V gene's germline CDR1 is SGHNT and CDR2 YYREEE (reference sequence). Trimming stripped 4 bases from V and 4 bases from J, with 9 bases between. The CDR3 covers 13 residues. The CDR3 region is CASSTGQYNEQFF. The CDR3 DNA sequence: TGTGCCAGCAGCACCGGACAGTACAATGAGCAGTTCTTC.

The CDR3 DNA reads TGTGCCAGCAGCAATCGACTAGCGGGGGGGGCAGATACGCAGTATTTT. It translates to CASSNRLAGGADTQYF. This chain uses TRBV7-3 with TRBJ2-3; TRBD2 matches at 14 bases. J lost 4 bases, V lost 5 bases, and 5 bases had no gene match. The germline V gene encodes CDR1 SGHTA and CDR2 FQGTGA. This CDR3 comprises 16 residues.

This clonotype was seen a handful of times. The rearrangement links TRBV7-9 to TRBJ1-5; no firm D call. V lost 1 base to trimming and J lost 0 bases, with 7 bases between them. Looked up from germline, CDR1 is SEHNR and CDR2 is FQNEAQ (reference sequence). The CDR3 sequence is 15 residues long. The CDR3 protein is CASSLGGVSNQPQHF. DNA for the CDR3: TGTGCCAGCAGCTTAGGAGGAGTTAGCAATCAGCCCCAGCATTTT.

This clonotype was counted a few times. This chain connects TRBV19 to TRBJ2-4, with 7 bases that match TRBD1. Germline V lookup: CDR1 LNHDA, CDR2 SQIVND (reference sequence). The CDR3 contains 15 residues. V shed 4 bases, J shed 2 bases, and the junction held 5 bases outside the gene matches. In DNA form, the CDR3 reads TGTGCCAGTAGTACGTGGGGACAGCCCAAAAACATTCAGTACTTC. This encodes CASSTWGQPKNIQYF.

The genes are TRBV20-1 and TRBJ1-3; perhaps TRBD1 as D (5 bases). Germline CDR1 is DFQATT and CDR2 is SNEGSKA (reference sequence). Between the trimmed V and J ends, which lost 1 base and 1 base, there was a span of 20 bases. This CDR3 is built from 18 residues. The CDR3 DNA is TGCAGTGCTAGAGGCTGGGACGGGGTTTCAGATTCTGGAAACACCATATATTTT. The encoded protein is CSARGWDGVSDSGNTIYF.